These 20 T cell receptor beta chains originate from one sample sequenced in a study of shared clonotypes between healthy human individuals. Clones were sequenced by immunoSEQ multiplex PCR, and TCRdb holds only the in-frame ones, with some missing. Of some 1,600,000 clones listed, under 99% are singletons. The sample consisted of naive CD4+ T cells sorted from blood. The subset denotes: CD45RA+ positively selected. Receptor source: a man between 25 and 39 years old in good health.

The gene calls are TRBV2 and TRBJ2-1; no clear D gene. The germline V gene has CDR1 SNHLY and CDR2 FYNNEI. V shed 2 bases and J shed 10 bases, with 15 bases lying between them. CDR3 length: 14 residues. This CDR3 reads CASSESFVAWEQFF. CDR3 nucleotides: TGTGCCAGCAGTGAATCGTTCGTGGCATGGGAGCAGTTCTTC.

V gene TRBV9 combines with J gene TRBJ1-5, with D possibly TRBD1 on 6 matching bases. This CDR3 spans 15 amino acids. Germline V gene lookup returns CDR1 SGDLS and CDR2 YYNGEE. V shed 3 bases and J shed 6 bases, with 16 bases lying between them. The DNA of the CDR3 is TGTGCCAGCAGCGCAGATTCAGGGGCGGTTCAGCCCCAGCATTTT. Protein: CASSADSGAVQPQHF.

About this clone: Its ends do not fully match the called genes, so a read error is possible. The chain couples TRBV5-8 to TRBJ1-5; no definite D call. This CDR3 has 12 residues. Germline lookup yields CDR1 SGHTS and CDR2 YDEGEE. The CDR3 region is CASSLVARRLNF. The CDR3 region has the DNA TGTGCCAGCAGCTTGGTAGCCCGGCGGCTGAATTTT.

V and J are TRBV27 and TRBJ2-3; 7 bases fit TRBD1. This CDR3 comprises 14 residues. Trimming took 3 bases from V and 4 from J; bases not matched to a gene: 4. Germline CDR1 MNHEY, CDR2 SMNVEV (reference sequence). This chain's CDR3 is CASSFRDSADTQYF. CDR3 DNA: TGTGCCAGCAGTTTCCGGGACAGTGCAGATACGCAGTATTTT.

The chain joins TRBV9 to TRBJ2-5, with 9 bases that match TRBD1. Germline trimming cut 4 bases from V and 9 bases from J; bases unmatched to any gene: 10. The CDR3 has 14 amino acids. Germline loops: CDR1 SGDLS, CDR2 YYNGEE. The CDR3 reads CASSLQGAVTAQYF. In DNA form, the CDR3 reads TGTGCCAGCAGCTTACAGGGGGCGGTTACGGCCCAGTACTTC.

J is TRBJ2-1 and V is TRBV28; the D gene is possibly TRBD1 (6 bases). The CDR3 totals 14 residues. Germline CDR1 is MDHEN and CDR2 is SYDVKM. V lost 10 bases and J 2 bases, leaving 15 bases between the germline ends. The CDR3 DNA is TGTGCCATCAAGTTCAGGGGTCCCTACAATGAGCAGTTCTTC. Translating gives CAIKFRGPYNEQFF.

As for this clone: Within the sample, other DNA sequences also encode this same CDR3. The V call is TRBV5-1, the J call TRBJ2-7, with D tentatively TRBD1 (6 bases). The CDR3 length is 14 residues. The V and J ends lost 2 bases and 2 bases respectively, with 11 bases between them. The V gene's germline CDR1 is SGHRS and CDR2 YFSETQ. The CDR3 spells CASSFGTTTYEQYF. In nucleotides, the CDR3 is TGCGCCAGCAGCTTTGGGACAACAACCTACGAGCAGTACTTC.

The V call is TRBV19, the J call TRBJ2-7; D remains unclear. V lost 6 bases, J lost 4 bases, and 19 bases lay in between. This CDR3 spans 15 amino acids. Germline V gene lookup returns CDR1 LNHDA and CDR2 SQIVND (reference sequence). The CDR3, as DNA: TGTGCCAGTAGGGATCCTGCGCGGTCCAAATACGAGCAGTACTTC. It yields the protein CASRDPARSKYEQYF.

The CDR3 sequence: CASSSMLMGTDTQYF. CDR3 nucleotide sequence: TGTGCCAGCAGTTCGATGTTGATGGGCACAGATACGCAGTATTTT. J is TRBJ2-3 and V is TRBV27; D unclear. Trimming took 4 bases from V and 1 from J, leaving 12 bases between them. Germline V lookup: CDR1 MNHEY, CDR2 SMNVEV (reference sequence). The CDR3 has 15 residues.

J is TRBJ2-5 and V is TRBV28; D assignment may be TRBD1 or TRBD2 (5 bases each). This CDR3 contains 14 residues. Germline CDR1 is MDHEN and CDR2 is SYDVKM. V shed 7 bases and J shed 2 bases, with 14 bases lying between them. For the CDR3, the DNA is TGTGCCAGCAAAGAACCGGGACGTCAAGAGACCCAGTACTTC. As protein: CASKEPGRQETQYF.

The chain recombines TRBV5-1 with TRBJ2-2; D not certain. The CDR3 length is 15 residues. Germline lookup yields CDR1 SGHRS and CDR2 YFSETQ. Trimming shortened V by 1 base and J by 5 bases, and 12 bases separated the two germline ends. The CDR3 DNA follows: TGCGCCAGCAGCTTGCAAGCCGCGGAGACCGGGGAGCTGTTTTTT. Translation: CASSLQAAETGELFF.

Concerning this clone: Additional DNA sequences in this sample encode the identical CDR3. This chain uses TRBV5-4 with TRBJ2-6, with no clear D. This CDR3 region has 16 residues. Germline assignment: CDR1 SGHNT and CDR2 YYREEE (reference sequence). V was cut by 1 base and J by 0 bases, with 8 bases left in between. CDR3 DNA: TGTGCCAGCAGCTTGTTACGGAGCTCTGGGGCCAACGTCCTGACTTTC. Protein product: CASSLLRSSGANVLTF.

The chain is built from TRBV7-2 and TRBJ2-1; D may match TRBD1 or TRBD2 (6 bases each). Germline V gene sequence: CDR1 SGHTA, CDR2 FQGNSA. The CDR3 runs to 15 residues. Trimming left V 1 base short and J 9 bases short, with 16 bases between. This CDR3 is CASSLVLALGGEQFF. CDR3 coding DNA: TGTGCCAGCAGCTTAGTTCTAGCGCTAGGGGGTGAGCAGTTCTTC.

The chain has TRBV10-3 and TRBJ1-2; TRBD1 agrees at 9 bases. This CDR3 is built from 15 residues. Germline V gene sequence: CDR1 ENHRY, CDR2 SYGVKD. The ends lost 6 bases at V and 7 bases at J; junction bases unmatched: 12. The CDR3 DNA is TGTGCCATCAGGGCCCGGGACAGGGACTTTTCTGGCTACACCTTC. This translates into CAIRARDRDFSGYTF.

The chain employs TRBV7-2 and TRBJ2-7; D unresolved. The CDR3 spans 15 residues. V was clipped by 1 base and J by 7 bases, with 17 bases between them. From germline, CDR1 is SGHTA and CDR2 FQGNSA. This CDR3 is CASSLDGGGLREQYF. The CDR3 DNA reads TGTGCCAGCAGCTTAGATGGCGGTGGCTTGAGGGAGCAGTACTTC.

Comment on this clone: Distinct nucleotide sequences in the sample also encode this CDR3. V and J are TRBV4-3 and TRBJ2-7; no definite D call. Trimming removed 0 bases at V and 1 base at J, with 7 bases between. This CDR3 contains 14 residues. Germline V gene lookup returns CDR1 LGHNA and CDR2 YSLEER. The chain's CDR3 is CASSQDLLSYEQYF. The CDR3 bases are TGCGCCAGCAGCCAAGATCTTCTATCCTACGAGCAGTACTTC.

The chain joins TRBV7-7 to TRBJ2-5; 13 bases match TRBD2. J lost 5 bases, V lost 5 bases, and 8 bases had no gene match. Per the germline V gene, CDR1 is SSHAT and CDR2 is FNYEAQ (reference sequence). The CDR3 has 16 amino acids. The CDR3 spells CASSAGLAGAKETQYF. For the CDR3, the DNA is TGTGCCAGCAGCGCCGGACTAGCGGGAGCCAAGGAGACCCAGTACTTC.

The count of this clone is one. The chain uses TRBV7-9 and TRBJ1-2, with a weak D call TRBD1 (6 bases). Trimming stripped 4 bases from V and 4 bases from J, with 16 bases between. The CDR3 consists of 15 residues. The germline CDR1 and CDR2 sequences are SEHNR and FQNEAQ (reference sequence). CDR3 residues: CASSSDGGASYGYTF. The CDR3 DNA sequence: TGTGCCAGCAGCTCAGATGGGGGGGCTAGCTATGGCTACACCTTC.

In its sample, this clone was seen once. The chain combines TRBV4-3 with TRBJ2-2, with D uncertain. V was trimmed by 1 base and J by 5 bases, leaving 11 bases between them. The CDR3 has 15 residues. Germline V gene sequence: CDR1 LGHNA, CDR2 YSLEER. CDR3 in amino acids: CASSQARLGTGELFF. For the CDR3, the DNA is TGCGCCAGCAGCCAAGCCCGGCTTGGGACCGGGGAGCTGTTTTTT.

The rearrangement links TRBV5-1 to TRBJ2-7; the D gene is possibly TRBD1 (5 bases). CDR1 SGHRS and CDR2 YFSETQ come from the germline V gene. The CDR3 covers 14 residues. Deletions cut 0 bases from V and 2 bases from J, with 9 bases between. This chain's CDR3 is CASSLDKGAYEQYF. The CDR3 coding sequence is TGCGCCAGCAGCTTGGATAAAGGGGCCTACGAGCAGTACTTC.